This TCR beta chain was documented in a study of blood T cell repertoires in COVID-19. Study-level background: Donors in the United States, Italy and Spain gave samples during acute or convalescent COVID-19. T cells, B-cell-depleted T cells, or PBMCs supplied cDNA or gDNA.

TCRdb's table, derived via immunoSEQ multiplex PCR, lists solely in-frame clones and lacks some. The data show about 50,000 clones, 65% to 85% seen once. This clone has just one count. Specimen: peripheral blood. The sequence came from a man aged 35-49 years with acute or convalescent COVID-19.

CDR3 sequence: CASGLVKDGRVSPDTQYF. CDR3 nucleotides: TGTGCTAGTGGTTTGGTAAAAGATGGCAGGGTCAGTCCAGATACGCAGTATTTT. The chain joins TRBV12-5 to TRBJ2-3; possibly TRBD1 for D (5 bases). Deletions cut 0 bases from V and 4 bases from J, with 20 bases between. CDR1 is LGHNT, CDR2 FRNRAP, per germline. This CDR3 is built from 18 residues.